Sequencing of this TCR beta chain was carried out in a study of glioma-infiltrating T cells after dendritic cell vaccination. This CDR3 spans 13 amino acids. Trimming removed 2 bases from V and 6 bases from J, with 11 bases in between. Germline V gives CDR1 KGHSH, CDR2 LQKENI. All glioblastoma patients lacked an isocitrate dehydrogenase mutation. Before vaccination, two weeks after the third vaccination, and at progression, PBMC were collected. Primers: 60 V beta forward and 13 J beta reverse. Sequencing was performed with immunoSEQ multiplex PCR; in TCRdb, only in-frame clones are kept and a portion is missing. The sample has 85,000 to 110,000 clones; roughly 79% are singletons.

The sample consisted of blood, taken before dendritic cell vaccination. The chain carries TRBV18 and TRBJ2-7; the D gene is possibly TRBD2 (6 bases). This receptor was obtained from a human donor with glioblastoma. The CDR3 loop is CASSPGRGGEQYF. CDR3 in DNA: TGTGCCAGCTCACCAGGCCGGGGAGGCGAGCAGTACTTC.